The 14 T cell receptor beta chains listed next were all sequenced from one sample in a study of shared clonotypes between healthy human individuals. Clones were sequenced by immunoSEQ multiplex PCR, and TCRdb holds only the in-frame ones, with some missing. Of 850,000 to 1,200,000 clones detected, about 75% appear once; the ten largest clones hold approximately 1.3%. Source material: memory CD4+ T cells sorted from blood. Subset denoted: CD45RA-negative fraction. All receptors come from a man younger than 35 in good health.

The chain employs TRBV6-6 and TRBJ1-4, with D uncertain. The V end was cut by 7 bases, the J end by 2 bases, with 8 bases between. The CDR3 consists of 13 residues. CDR1 is MNHNY and CDR2 is SVGAGI in the germline V gene (reference sequence). CDR3 loop: CASTRSTNEKLFF. In DNA, the CDR3 is TGTGCCAGCACCCGCTCCACTAATGAAAAACTGTTTTTT.

The V gene is TRBV5-8, the J gene TRBJ1-6; perhaps TRBD1 as D (6 bases). The germline CDR1 and CDR2 sequences are SGHTS and YDEGEE. Trimming took 5 bases from V and 9 from J, leaving 12 bases between them. The CDR3 totals 13 residues. CDR3 bases: TGTGCCAGCAGAATACAGGGTTCTTCACCCCTCCACTTT. It specifies CASRIQGSSPLHF. The full variable domain, in which reference TRBV5-8 and TRBJ1-6 provide the parts outside the CDR3, is EAGVTQSPTHLIKTRGQQATLRCSPISGHTSVYWYQQALGLGLQFLLWYDEGEERNRGNFPPRFSGRQFPNYSSELNVNALELEDSALYLCASRIQGSSPLHFGNGTRLTVT.

The chain carries TRBV5-8 and TRBJ2-1; no clear D. CDR3 length: 15 residues. The germline gives CDR1 SGHTS, CDR2 YDEGEE. V gave up 2 bases and J gave up 0 bases, with 9 bases separating them. The CDR3 region has the DNA TGTGCCAGCAGCTTTTGGGATCACTCCTACAATGAGCAGTTCTTC. As protein: CASSFWDHSYNEQFF.

The chain is built from TRBV27 and TRBJ1-1, with no clear D. The CDR3 loop spans 11 amino acids. CDR1 and CDR2 from the germline V gene are MNHEY and SMNVEV (reference sequence). The ends were cut back, 3 bases at V and 9 bases at J, with 8 bases in the middle. In DNA form, the CDR3 reads TGTGCCAGCAGTTTGGGCACCAAAGCTTTCTTT. It specifies CASSLGTKAFF.

The chain combines TRBV5-8 with TRBJ2-3; no definite D call. Looked up from germline, CDR1 is SGHTS and CDR2 is YDEGEE. Trimming stripped 1 base from V and 0 bases from J, with 12 bases between. CDR3 length: 16 amino acids. The chain's CDR3 is CASSLRWSTSTDTQYF. CDR3 sequence (DNA): TGTGCCAGCAGCTTGCGATGGTCGACTAGCACAGATACGCAGTATTTT.

This chain connects TRBV11-2 to TRBJ2-7, with 8 bases aligning to TRBD2. The CDR3 extends over 15 amino acids. Trimming took 5 bases from V and 1 from J; bases not matched to a gene: 7. The V gene's germline CDR1 is SGHAT and CDR2 FQNNGV. This chain's CDR3 is CASSVQSSGSYEQYF. The CDR3 bases are TGTGCCAGCAGCGTACAATCTAGCGGGTCCTACGAGCAGTACTTC.

The chain has TRBV19 and TRBJ1-2, with unresolved D. Per the germline V gene, CDR1 is LNHDA and CDR2 is SQIVND (reference sequence). The CDR3 contains 13 residues. Trimming pared 3 bases from V and 5 bases from J, leaving 10 bases between. The CDR3 nucleotides are TGTGCCAGTAGTATCGACTACCGTTATGGCTACACCTTC. Translation: CASSIDYRYGYTF.

This clone was recorded at least ten times. The rearrangement joins TRBV9 to TRBJ2-1, with D tentatively TRBD2 (6 bases). CDR1 SGDLS and CDR2 YYNGEE come from the germline V gene. V lost 4 bases to trimming and J lost 0 bases, with 11 bases between them. CDR3 length: 15 residues. CDR3 protein: CASSPAGSSYNEQFF. The CDR3 coding sequence is TGTGCCAGCAGCCCGGCGGGGTCCTCCTACAATGAGCAGTTCTTC.

This clone was counted only a few times. This same CDR3 is encoded by further DNA sequences in the sample. This rearrangement joins TRBV4-1 to TRBJ2-1; 9 bases fit TRBD2. Germline loops: CDR1 MGHRA, CDR2 YSYEKL. After removal of 1 base from V and 2 bases from J, the junction contained 3 bases not matched to a gene. This CDR3 comprises 16 residues. The CDR3 nucleotides are TGCGCCAGCAGCCAAGCTGGACTAGCGACCTACAATGAGCAGTTCTTC. Translated: CASSQAGLATYNEQFF.

The rearrangement links TRBV9 to TRBJ2-3, with D perhaps matching TRBD2 (6 bases). Germline V gives CDR1 SGDLS, CDR2 YYNGEE. The CDR3 spans 15 residues. The V gene lost 0 bases and the J gene lost 3 bases, with 11 bases spanning the gap. The CDR3 sequence: CASSVAPSATDTQYF. The CDR3 DNA sequence: TGTGCCAGCAGCGTAGCGCCTAGCGCTACAGATACGCAGTATTTT.

To note about this clone: This same CDR3 is encoded by further DNA sequences in the sample. CDR3 loop: CASSLETGSGNTIYF. Written as DNA, the CDR3 is TGCGCCAGCAGCTTGGAAACGGGTTCTGGAAACACCATATATTTT. The genes are TRBV5-1 and TRBJ1-3; D unclear. In germline, CDR1 is SGHRS, CDR2 YFSETQ. V was trimmed by 0 bases and J by 1 base, leaving 8 bases between them. This CDR3 is built from 15 residues.

This chain uses TRBV19 with TRBJ1-4; D possibly corresponds to TRBD1 (5 bases). V gave up 2 bases and J gave up 0 bases, with 7 bases separating them. Germline V gene sequence: CDR1 LNHDA, CDR2 SQIVND (reference sequence). The CDR3 runs 15 residues. CDR3: CASSIQGATNEKLFF. CDR3 in DNA: TGTGCCAGTAGTATACAGGGTGCAACTAATGAAAAACTGTTTTTT.

The rearrangement joins TRBV29-1 to TRBJ2-7; D is perhaps TRBD2 (5 bases). This CDR3 spans 11 amino acids. Looked up from germline, CDR1 is SQVTM and CDR2 is ANQGSEA. Trimming shortened V by 6 bases and J by 6 bases, and 12 bases separated the two germline ends. The CDR3 DNA reads as TGCAGCGTGAGAGGCGGGTCCGAGCAGTACTTC. Encoded protein: CSVRGGSEQYF.

A few counts support this clone. This chain links TRBV30 with TRBJ2-5; the D call may be TRBD1 or TRBD2 (5 bases each). The germline V and J ends were trimmed by 3 bases and 3 bases, with 14 bases remaining between them. Germline V gene lookup returns CDR1 GTSNPN and CDR2 SVGIG (reference sequence). The CDR3 extends over 14 amino acids. The CDR3: CAWRRGYTKETQYF. The DNA of the CDR3 is TGTGCCTGGAGACGGGGCTACACCAAAGAGACCCAGTACTTC. The variable domain in full, with the rest retrieved from reference TRBV30 and TRBJ2-5, is SQTIHQWPATLVQPVGSPLSLECTVEGTSNPNLYWYRQAAGRGLQLLFYSVGIGQISSEVPQNLSASRPQDRQFILSSKKLLLSDSGFYLCAWRRGYTKETQYFGPGTRLLVL.